This T cell receptor (beta chain) derives from a study of identical twins. TCRdb re-derived calls from the 5' RACE reads in MiXCR, one entry per CDR3 protein. Among 200,000 to 250,000 distinct CDR3 sequences listed, 6% to 8.5% were seen once. In its sample, this clonotype was seen many times. This CDR3 is built from 15 residues. In germline, CDR1 is SGHTA, CDR2 FQGTGA. Deletions cut 0 bases from V and 2 bases from J, with 9 bases between. This sample was also put to use in a study of yellow fever vaccine responses in identical twins.

The sequenced sample was CD8+ T cells sorted from blood. The sequence came from a woman between 18 and 29 years old in good health. This chain joins TRBV7-3 and TRBJ2-3; no reliable D call. The CDR3 loop is CASSLTGAFTDTQYF. CDR3 nucleotides: TGTGCCAGCAGCTTAACGGGCGCCTTCACAGATACGCAGTATTTT.